This passage covers 17 T cell receptor beta chains from one sample sequenced in a study of Graves' ophthalmopathy and Graves' hyperthyroidism. Transcripts of RNA were the source for amplifying TCR beta CDR3 regions. First-round RT-PCR with HTBI primers preceded a second-round multiplex PCR. TCRdb used MiXCR to reprocess the multiplex PCR reads, holding one entry per CDR3 protein. The data show 200,000 to 250,000 distinct CDR3 sequences, about a fifth seen once. Sequencing was performed on peripheral blood. These receptors were taken from a woman in her forties or fifties with Graves' ophthalmopathy.

This clonotype was found many times. The chain joins TRBV11-2 to TRBJ2-5, with 7 bases that match TRBD1. This CDR3 has 15 amino acids. Germline-derived CDR1 and CDR2 are SGHAT and FQNNGV. Losses at the gene ends were 5 bases for V and 0 bases for J; bases not matched to a gene: 6. CDR3 amino acids: CASSRPRGYQETQYF. DNA of the CDR3: TGTGCCAGCAGCAGACCCAGGGGGTACCAAGAGACCCAGTACTTC.

This clonotype turned up a few times. This CDR3 reads CASEGDYEQYF. The CDR3 DNA is TGTGCCTCGGAAGGGGACTACGAGCAGTACTTC. This chain links TRBV7-9 with TRBJ2-7, with D perhaps TRBD1 (5 bases). The germline gives CDR1 SEHNR, CDR2 FQNEAQ (reference sequence). The CDR3 totals 11 residues. V lost 11 bases, J lost 3 bases, and 11 bases lay in between.

In this sample, this clonotype turned up many times. This chain links TRBV5-1 with TRBJ2-5, with 9 bases identical to TRBD2. Germline values: CDR1 SGHRS, CDR2 YFSETQ. Trimming at V came to 4 bases and at J to 5 bases, leaving 9 bases not matched to a gene. The CDR3 extends over 15 amino acids. The CDR3 region has the DNA TGCGCCAGCAGCCCTGCCAAGACTAGCGGTGAGACCCAGTACTTC. This translates into CASSPAKTSGETQYF.

Many counts were recorded for this clonotype. The chain recombines TRBV2 with TRBJ2-7; weak D call: TRBD2 (5 bases). The V gene lost 2 bases and the J gene lost 3 bases, with 14 bases spanning the gap. There are 15 residues in the CDR3. Germline-derived CDR1 and CDR2 are SNHLY and FYNNEI. The CDR3 coding sequence is TGTGCCAGCAGTGAAACCCGAGGGCCGGACTACGAGCAGTACTTC. It translates to CASSETRGPDYEQYF.

Ten or more counts support this clonotype. V usage is TRBV20-1 and J usage is TRBJ2-7; 9 bases fit TRBD2. V was pared by 3 bases and J by 5 bases, with 8 bases of the junction left unmatched. There are 14 residues in the CDR3. Germline V gives CDR1 DFQATT, CDR2 SNEGSKA (reference sequence). DNA for the CDR3: TGCAGTGCTAGGGCCGGGACTAGCTTCCACGAGCAGTACTTC. Protein product: CSARAGTSFHEQYF.

This clonotype has a count of ten or more. The chain uses TRBV28 and TRBJ2-2; D may correspond to TRBD1 or TRBD2 (6 bases each). The CDR3 has 12 amino acids. V dropped 6 bases and J dropped 7 bases, with 9 bases sitting between them. Germline V gene lookup returns CDR1 MDHEN and CDR2 SYDVKM. In nucleotides, the CDR3 is TGTGCCAGCAGCAGGGGAGGCGGGGAGCTGTTTTTT. It translates to CASSRGGGELFF.

This clonotype was observed many times. The chain carries TRBV6-5 and TRBJ2-7; 8 bases map to TRBD1. The CDR3 length is 14 residues. CDR1 and CDR2 from the germline V gene are MNHEY and SVGAGI. V was pared by 8 bases and J by 3 bases, with 9 bases of the junction left unmatched. The CDR3 DNA reads TGTGCCAGCGGGAGGACAGGGCCCCTCTACGAGCAGTACTTC. Translated, it gives CASGRTGPLYEQYF.

This clonotype was counted at least ten times. The V and J genes are TRBV7-6 and TRBJ1-2; TRBD1 is a possible D gene (5 bases). The CDR3 is 12 amino acids. The ends were cut back, 4 bases at V and 4 bases at J, with 7 bases in the middle. The germline V gene has CDR1 SGHVS and CDR2 FNYEAQ. CDR3 loop: CASSSTGYGYTF. The DNA for the CDR3 is TGTGCCAGCAGCTCAACAGGCTATGGCTACACCTTC.

This clonotype was detected ten times or more. The gene calls are TRBV20-1 and TRBJ1-2; TRBD1 matches 7 bases. V dropped 5 bases and J dropped 10; count of bases not matched to a gene: 10. This CDR3 comprises 12 residues. Looked up from germline, CDR1 is DFQATT and CDR2 is SNEGSKA (reference sequence). Written as DNA, the CDR3 is TGCAGTGCTCGCCGACAGGGCGGCTACTACACCTTC. It yields the protein CSARRQGGYYTF.

V usage is TRBV12-3 or TRBV12-4 and J usage is TRBJ2-1; 15 positions match TRBD2. The CDR3 sequence is 15 residues long. Trimming removed 6 bases from V and 10 bases from J; junction bases left unmatched: 7. CDR3 sequence: CASRPGLAGGREQFF. CDR3 nucleotides: TGTGCCAGCAGGCCCGGACTAGCGGGGGGGAGGGAGCAGTTCTTC.

The genes are TRBV6-1 and TRBJ2-2; possibly TRBD1 for D (6 bases). The CDR3 has 16 amino acids. The germline V gene encodes CDR1 MNHNS and CDR2 SASEGT. Trimming left V 7 bases short and J 4 bases short, with 19 bases between. CDR3 nucleotide sequence: TGTGCCAGCACCCCTCCAGGGGCTTCGGGCACCGGGGAGCTGTTTTTT. Protein sequence: CASTPPGASGTGELFF.

This clonotype was counted at least ten times. This chain links TRBV20-1 with TRBJ2-3; the match to TRBD2 covers 9 bases. This CDR3 is 15 amino acids long. Germline V gene sequence: CDR1 DFQATT, CDR2 SNEGSKA (reference sequence). The trim removed 3 bases at V and 2 bases at J, leaving 6 bases unmatched. CDR3 nucleotides: TGCAGTGCTAGTGATAGCGGGAGCCTCACAGATACGCAGTATTTT. This translates into CSASDSGSLTDTQYF.

This clonotype came up many times. The chain has TRBV27 and TRBJ2-7, with a tentative D call TRBD1 (6 bases). Germline lookup yields CDR1 MNHEY and CDR2 SMNVEV (reference sequence). V lost 4 bases and J lost 5, with 15 bases in between. The CDR3 runs 14 residues. CDR3 sequence reads: CASSYLTGRDEQYF. CDR3 bases: TGTGCCAGCAGTTACCTGACAGGAAGGGACGAGCAGTACTTC.

This clonotype was recorded a few times. This chain links TRBV5-6 with TRBJ2-7; D is unclear. CDR1 and CDR2 from the germline V gene are SGHDT and YYEEEE. With 3 bases removed from V and 9 bases from J, the gap between germline ends came to 7 bases. The CDR3 runs 10 residues. For the CDR3, the DNA is TGTGCCAGCAGCTCTCACAGGCAGTACTTC. Amino acid sequence: CASSSHRQYF.

This chain joins TRBV3-1 and TRBJ1-6, with 7 bases fitting TRBD1. V dropped 2 bases and J dropped 13; count of bases not matched to a gene: 8. Germline V gives CDR1 LGHDT, CDR2 YNNKEL (reference sequence). The CDR3 covers 14 residues. The CDR3 reads CASSQRGPTAPLHF. DNA for the CDR3: TGTGCCAGCAGCCAAAGGGGGCCCACGGCGCCCCTCCACTTT.

This chain uses TRBV6-1 with TRBJ1-2; 7 bases align to TRBD1. This CDR3 comprises 13 residues. V was pared by 6 bases and J by 4 bases, with 5 bases of the junction left unmatched. CDR1 is MNHNS, CDR2 SASEGT, per germline. In DNA, the CDR3 is TGTGCCAGCAGAGCGGGACAGCTCTATGGCTACACCTTC. It encodes CASRAGQLYGYTF.

This clonotype showed up many times. The chain uses TRBV5-4 and TRBJ2-5; D tentatively reads TRBD1 or TRBD2 (5 bases each). From germline, CDR1 is SGHNT and CDR2 YYREEE (reference sequence). This CDR3 is 14 amino acids long. The germline V and J ends were trimmed by 0 bases and 5 bases, with 11 bases remaining between them. CDR3 sequence: CASSLAGPVETQYF. The CDR3 DNA sequence: TGTGCCAGCAGCTTGGCGGGACCCGTGGAGACCCAGTACTTC.